Listed below are T cell receptor beta chains from one sample, sequenced in a study of T cell repertoires in cytomegalovirus infection. Their cognate antigens are unknown. TCRdb processed the reads anew with MiXCR; each CDR3 protein has one entry. The sample yields fewer than 1,000,000 distinct CDR3 sequences, roughly 30% seen once. The sequencing here drew on cultured CD8+ T cells from PBMCs, taken from culture after CMV antigen stimulation. The receptors here all came from a human donor in good health (CMV status not recorded). Some clones in this sample may be carry-over from other donors' samples. Both conserved end residues are trimmed from each CDR3. The order of the fields is V gene, CDR3 protein.

TRBV2 | ASPRRGRGEQF
TRBV12-3/TRBV12-4 | ASSFGGAEAF
TRBV19 | ASSIRVGAEAF
TRBV27 | ASSSRGRYGYT
TRBV7-6 | ASSLQAREGAF
TRBV19 | ASSIHTGGSTGELF
TRBV29-1 | SVEDGHYEQY
TRBV12-3/TRBV12-4 | ASSPLGTGNPNYGYT
TRBV5-6 | ASNLGGGTEAF
TRBV7-9 | VSRSGQGYNEQF
TRBV2 | ASSEGPLYYGYT
TRBV7-8 | ASGSFLGTSGGGYNEQF
TRBV6-4 | ASSDSAGSPFGYT
TRBV3-1 | ASSAQWAWEGYT
TRBV4-1 | ASSPHAGSDNQPQH
TRBV7-9 | ASSSPRLERDTQY
TRBV24-1 | ATSDFQGTEQF
TRBV5-5 | ASSSVRGLFTDTQY
TRBV10-3 | AISESGTEKLF
TRBV6-2/TRBV6-3 | ASSKRRNTGELF
TRBV7-6 | ASSRTSGGPGSTGELF
TRBV7-9 | ASSYRDRGLHGYT
TRBV7-2 | ASSPRDNYGYT
TRBV4-1 | ASSHTDHLDEQF
TRBV25-1 | ASRDYNTDTQY
TRBV4-1 | ASSQVAGRGTDTQY
TRBV7-3 | ASSLYEGTEAF
TRBV28 | ASSSGLAGEIFSYNEQF
TRBV6-6 | ASSDDRNWVPTEAF
TRBV11-2 | ASSPTWRGTEAF
TRBV6-2/TRBV6-3 | ASLGEYPPYTGELF
TRBV12-3/TRBV12-4 | ASSLDGGTQETQY
TRBV7-2 | ASSADGYNSPLH
TRBV5-6 | ASSPRTLAGGYT
TRBV6-1 | ASSEAGRDRFNQPQH
TRBV12-3/TRBV12-4 | ASRLLGSGEETQY
TRBV12-3/TRBV12-4 | ASSRSGGVNEQF
TRBV6-1 | ASSPRDTPRANYGYT
TRBV9 | ASSVGGSGGGSGYT
TRBV6-6 | ASSLHWGPDSYNEQF
TRBV11-3 | ASSFLAGTEAF
TRBV29-1 | SVLDSYNEQF
TRBV7-2 | ASSLVDGQRWGNTIY
TRBV11-2 | ASSSPGGIYGYT
TRBV12-5 | ASGSRDTQY
TRBV7-2 | ASSLDRLPSGDIQY